One sample yielded the 23 T cell receptor beta chains listed below, sequenced in a study of blood T cells in healthy people across ages. Primers used in a second PCR of roughly 7 to 12 cycles were a sample-barcoded 5' primer and a J-beta primer mix. One entry per CDR3 protein results from TCRdb running MiXCR on the 5' RACE reads. There are roughly 720,000 distinct CDR3 sequences in the sample; about 53% occur only once, and about 42% lies in the top ten. Sequencing input: blood. The receptors stem from a man of 80 years or more in good health.

CDR3 protein: CASSFEVGTGYGYTF. The DNA for the CDR3 is TGTGCCAGCAGTTTTGAAGTCGGGACAGGCTATGGCTACACCTTC. J is TRBJ1-2 and V is TRBV28, with 8 bases aligning to TRBD1. CDR3 length: 15 residues. CDR1 MDHEN and CDR2 SYDVKM come from the germline V gene. Trimming took 3 bases from V and 4 from J; bases not matched to a gene: 7.

This clonotype has only a few counts. This chain joins TRBV21-1 and TRBJ2-3; the table's D call, TRBD2, was not checked against the DNA. TRBV21-1 is termed a pseudogene. The CDR3 runs to 18 residues. The CDR3 bases are TGTGCCAGCAGCAAAGGGCGGTGGGCTAGCGGTTTTCACAGATACGCGTATTTT. Translating gives CASSKGRWASGFHRYAYF.

This chain connects TRBV6-2 or TRBV6-3 to TRBJ2-3, with 9 bases aligning to TRBD1. V lost 5 bases, J lost 0 bases, and 6 bases stayed unmatched. Germline assignment: CDR1 MNHEY and CDR2 SVGEGT. The CDR3 covers 16 residues. The CDR3 protein is CASSRGTGTSTDTQYF. The CDR3 nucleotides are TGTGCCAGCAGTCGAGGGACAGGGACTAGCACAGATACGCAGTATTTT.

This chain joins TRBV7-8 and TRBJ1-2, with 9 bases matching TRBD1. V shed 7 bases and J 7 bases; nucleotides not matched to a gene: 10. The CDR3 loop spans 14 amino acids. Per the germline V gene, CDR1 is SGHVS and CDR2 is FQNEAQ. The CDR3 DNA sequence: TGTGCCAGCACTCGGAACAGGGGGCCGGGTGGCTACACCTTC. Its translation is CASTRNRGPGGYTF.

For the CDR3, the DNA is TGCGCCAGCAGCTTGGGATGGGACAGGGGAGGCTATGGCTACACCTTC. It is translated as CASSLGWDRGGYGYTF. The V and J genes are TRBV5-1 and TRBJ1-2, with 10 bases matching TRBD1. The CDR3 has 16 residues. Trimming removed 0 bases from V and 4 bases from J; junction bases left unmatched: 6. Germline CDR1 and CDR2: SGHRS and YFSETQ.

The V and J genes are TRBV5-1 and TRBJ2-5, with D perhaps given as TRBD1 or TRBD2 (5 bases each). Deletions cut 1 base from V and 1 base from J, with 11 bases between. Germline CDR1 is SGHRS and CDR2 is YFSETQ. The CDR3 has 15 amino acids. CDR3 region: CASSLQLGAQETQYF. As DNA, the CDR3 is TGCGCCAGCAGCTTGCAACTCGGGGCCCAAGAGACCCAGTACTTC.

The chain couples TRBV9 to TRBJ2-6; perhaps TRBD1 as D (5 bases). Germline assignment: CDR1 SGDLS and CDR2 YYNGEE. The germline V and J ends were trimmed by 7 bases and 0 bases, with 11 bases remaining between them. The CDR3 has 15 amino acids. The DNA of the CDR3 is TGTGCCAGCTGGGGCAGCCGCTCTGGGGCCAACGTCCTGACTTTC. The encoded protein is CASWGSRSGANVLTF.

The V and J genes are TRBV28 and TRBJ2-3, with 14 bases fitting TRBD2. The trim removed 6 bases at V and 2 bases at J, leaving 25 bases unmatched. This CDR3 has 23 residues. Germline CDR1 MDHEN, CDR2 SYDVKM. As DNA, the CDR3 is TGTGCCAGCAGCTCTGAGGACAGGGAAAGGACTAGCGGGAGGTTTTTTGCCACAGATACGCAGTATTTT. The encoded protein is CASSSEDRERTSGRFFATDTQYF. Full variable domain (rest looked up from reference TRBV28 and TRBJ2-3): DVKVTQSSRYLVKRTGEKVFLECVQDMDHENMFWYRQDPGLGLRLIYFSYDVKMKEKGDIPEGYSVSREKKERFSLILESASTNQTSMYLCASSSEDRERTSGRFFATDTQYFGPGTRLTVL.

The J gene is TRBJ2-3, the V gene TRBV5-1, with 8 bases matching TRBD2. There are 15 residues in the CDR3. Germline values: CDR1 SGHRS, CDR2 YFSETQ. The trim removed 9 bases at V and 1 base at J, leaving 10 bases unmatched. The CDR3 loop reads CATARGDTGTDTQYF. In DNA form, the CDR3 reads TGCGCCACCGCGCGGGGGGACACAGGCACAGATACGCAGTATTTT.

The chain links TRBV6-1 to TRBJ2-4; D could derive from TRBD1 or TRBD2 (5 bases each). The assigned J gene may be wrong: the sequence end matches TRBJ2-7 better. CDR1 is MNHNS and CDR2 is SASEGT in the germline V gene. The CDR3 has 15 amino acids. The CDR3 protein is CASRQPGTPPYEQYF. For the CDR3, the DNA is TGTGCCAGCAGACAGCCCGGGACCCCTCCCTACGAGCAGTACTTC.

This clonotype showed up just a few times. The chain carries TRBV3-1 and TRBJ2-3, with D possibly TRBD1 on 6 matching bases. In germline, CDR1 is LGHDT, CDR2 YNNKEL (reference sequence). CDR3 length: 15 residues. Trimming pared 4 bases from V and 14 bases from J, leaving 25 bases between. The CDR3 sequence is CASSPPGAQHRYAYF. In DNA form, the CDR3 reads TGTGCCAGCAGCCCCCCAGGGGCCCAGCACAGATACGCGTATTTT.

This clonotype appeared a few times. V gene TRBV3-1 combines with J gene TRBJ1-1; D is unclear. The CDR3 extends over 11 amino acids. Germline CDR1 LGHDT, CDR2 YNNKEL (reference sequence). Between the trimmed V and J ends, which lost 2 bases and 4 bases, there was a span of 2 bases. The CDR3 region is CASSQSTEAFF. The CDR3 region has the DNA TGTGCCAGCAGCCAAAGCACTGAAGCTTTCTTT.

This chain links TRBV15 with TRBJ2-1; the D call may be TRBD1 or TRBD2 (5 bases each). The end of the DNA is better explained by TRBJ2-7, so the J call may be wrong. The CDR3 totals 15 residues. In germline, CDR1 is LNHNV, CDR2 YYDKDF (reference sequence). The CDR3 loop is CATSSGTSSYNEQYF. Written as DNA, the CDR3 is TGTGCCACCAGCAGTGGGACGAGCTCCTACAATGAGCAGTACTTC.

This clonotype has a handful of counts. The CDR3 DNA sequence: TGTGCCAGCACTAAACAGGGCCTTAGCACAGATACGCAGTATTTT. Translation: CASTKQGLSTDTQYF. The chain combines TRBV6-2 or TRBV6-3 with TRBJ2-3, with a weak D call TRBD1 (6 bases). Trimming shortened V by 7 bases and J by 0 bases, and 14 bases separated the two germline ends. The CDR3 runs to 15 residues. Germline values: CDR1 MNHEY, CDR2 SVGEGT.

This chain joins TRBV9 and TRBJ1-2; D is unclear. Germline values: CDR1 SGDLS, CDR2 YYNGEE. V lost 4 bases to trimming and J lost 1 base, with 11 bases between them. The CDR3 is made up of 14 amino acids. As DNA, the CDR3 is TGTGCCAGCAGCTCCGGCCCGGTTAACTATGGCTACACCTTC. This translates into CASSSGPVNYGYTF.

The chain carries TRBV9 and TRBJ2-7; D gene unclear. The CDR3 runs 12 residues. Germline V gene lookup returns CDR1 SGDLS and CDR2 YYNGEE. V lost 3 bases to trimming and J lost 12 bases, with 16 bases between them. CDR3 region: CASSGPTGGLYF. The CDR3 DNA reads TGTGCCAGCAGCGGCCCGACGGGCGGTCTGTACTTC. The full variable domain, its missing parts supplied by reference TRBV9 and TRBJ2-7, is DSGVTQTPKHLITATGQRVTLRCSPRSGDLSVYWYQQSLDQGLQFLIQYYNGEERAKGNILERFSAQQFPDLHSELNLSSLELGDSALYFCASSGPTGGLYFGPGTRLTVT.

The chain uses TRBV20-1 and TRBJ2-5; 7 bases align to TRBD1. CDR3 length equals 16 residues. Germline CDR1 DFQATT, CDR2 SNEGSKA (reference sequence). Germline trimming cut 0 bases from V and 2 bases from J; bases unmatched to any gene: 9. This chain's CDR3 is CSARDTRDSQQETQYF. CDR3 bases: TGCAGTGCTAGAGATACCCGGGACAGCCAGCAAGAGACCCAGTACTTC.

This clonotype was detected a few times. This chain connects TRBV5-1 to TRBJ2-2, with D unclear. The CDR3 spans 12 residues. V lost 4 bases to trimming and J lost 6 bases, with 7 bases between them. CDR1 SGHRS and CDR2 YFSETQ come from the germline V gene. The chain's CDR3 is CASSRRPGELFF. DNA of the CDR3: TGCGCCAGCAGCCGGCGGCCCGGGGAGCTGTTTTTT.

A few counts support this clonotype. The V gene is TRBV20-1, the J gene TRBJ2-4; D is possibly TRBD2 (6 bases). The CDR3 spans 15 residues. CDR1 is DFQATT and CDR2 is SNEGSKA in the germline V gene (reference sequence). V was shortened by 0 bases and J by 7 bases, with 16 bases between the two germline ends. For the CDR3, the DNA is TGCAGTGCTAGAGAAAACCCCGCAGGGAGGAACATTCAGTACTTC. It translates to CSARENPAGRNIQYF.

This clonotype has more than one count but fewer than ten. This rearrangement joins TRBV29-1 to TRBJ2-5; D uncertain. The end of the DNA aligns better with TRBJ2-7, so the J call may be wrong. The CDR3 covers 17 residues. Germline assignment: CDR1 SQVTM and CDR2 ANQGSEA. CDR3 sequence: CSVEIPGPPRYAYEQYF. The CDR3 bases are TGCAGCGTTGAAATTCCCGGACCGCCCAGGTACGCGTACGAGCAGTACTTC.

This chain links TRBV29-1 with TRBJ2-7, with 10 bases fitting TRBD1. J gave up 9 bases and V 6 bases, and 14 bases lay outside the gene matches. CDR3 length: 14 residues. In germline, CDR1 is SQVTM, CDR2 ANQGSEA. CDR3 nucleotides: TGCAGCGTGCGGGACAGGGGAATCTACAATGCGCAGTACTTC. Residues: CSVRDRGIYNAQYF.

In its sample, this clonotype was seen a few times. V gene TRBV20-1 combines with J gene TRBJ2-1, with 10 bases that match TRBD1. CDR1 is DFQATT, CDR2 SNEGSKA, per germline (reference sequence). After removal of 3 bases from V and 8 bases from J, the junction contained 10 bases not matched to a gene. This CDR3 is built from 15 residues. The CDR3 protein is CSASRRDRGFDEQFF. For the CDR3, the DNA is TGCAGTGCTAGTAGGCGGGACAGGGGTTTCGATGAGCAGTTCTTC.

This clonotype was observed a handful of times. The gene calls are TRBV20-1 and TRBJ2-5; unclear D gene. The J call may not be correct, given that the DNA end is closer to TRBJ2-7. The germline gives CDR1 DFQATT, CDR2 SNEGSKA (reference sequence). The CDR3 totals 14 residues. In nucleotides, the CDR3 is TGCAGTGCTATTACAAATTTGGGCTGGGACGAGCAGTACTTC. It is translated as CSAITNLGWDEQYF.